The sequence of this T cell receptor beta chain was determined in a study of blood T cell repertoires in COVID-19. At the level of the study: Acute-phase and convalescent COVID-19 samples originated in the United States, Italy and Spain.

The protocol was immunoSEQ multiplex PCR, while the TCRdb copy is restricted to in-frame clones and leaves out a portion. In the table there are around 200,000 clones, 85% of which are singletons. Symptom resolution, clearance, or two negative PCRs marked the recovered donors of Cohort 3. This CDR3 is 13 amino acids long. Trimming took 4 bases from V and 5 from J; bases not matched to a gene: 3. Germline CDR1 reads SGHRS; CDR2 reads YFSETQ. This TCR came from a middle-aged man who had recovered from COVID-19. The sample taken for sequencing was PBMCs or T cells enriched from blood (not recorded which). V gene TRBV5-1 combines with J gene TRBJ1-2, with 9 bases fitting TRBD1. CDR3 in amino acids: CASSRGQGYGYTF. The CDR3 DNA sequence: TGCGCCAGCAGCAGGGGACAGGGTTATGGCTACACCTTC.